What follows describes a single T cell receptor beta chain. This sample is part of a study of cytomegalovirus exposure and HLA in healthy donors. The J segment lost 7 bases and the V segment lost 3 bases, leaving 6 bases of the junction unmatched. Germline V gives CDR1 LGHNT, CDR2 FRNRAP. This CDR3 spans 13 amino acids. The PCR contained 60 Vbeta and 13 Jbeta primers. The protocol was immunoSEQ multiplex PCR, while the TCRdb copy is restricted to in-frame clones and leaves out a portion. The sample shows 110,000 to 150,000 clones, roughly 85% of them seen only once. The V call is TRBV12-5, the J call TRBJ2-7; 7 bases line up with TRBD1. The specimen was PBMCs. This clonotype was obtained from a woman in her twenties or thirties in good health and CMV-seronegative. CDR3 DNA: TGTGCTAGTGGTTTCCTAGACAGGGCGGAGCAGTACTTC. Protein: CASGFLDRAEQYF.